A single sample gave rise to the 3 T cell receptor beta chains below, sequenced in a study of T cells in Graves' hyperthyroidism and ophthalmopathy. Amplified regions were TCR beta CDR3 sequences from RNA transcripts. HTBI primers drove first-round RT-PCR of the TCR CDR3. TCRdb redid the calling of the multiplex PCR reads with MiXCR, one entry per CDR3 protein. The sample holds roughly 99,000 distinct CDR3 sequences; roughly 15% are singletons and the top ten take less than 50%. The sample consisted of blood. The receptors here all came from a woman aged 45-65 years with Graves' hyperthyroidism.

The sample holds one count of this clonotype. The rearrangement uses TRBV10-3 and TRBJ2-1, with 10 bases lining up with TRBD2. CDR3 length: 15 residues. The germline V gene has CDR1 ENHRY and CDR2 SYGVKD. Trimming took 4 bases from V and 5 from J; bases not matched to a gene: 5. The CDR3, as DNA: TGTGCCATCAGTGGACTAGCGGGTGGGGACAATGAGCAGTTCTTC. Residues: CAISGLAGGDNEQFF.

This clonotype was recorded a few times. The J gene is TRBJ2-1, the V gene TRBV28; no clear D. The CDR3 sequence is 17 residues long. V lost 2 bases and J lost 0, with 14 bases in between. Germline CDR1 is MDHEN and CDR2 is SYDVKM. The CDR3 is CASSLGQAASSYNEQFF. DNA for the CDR3: TGTGCCAGCAGTTTAGGGCAGGCCGCCTCCTCCTACAATGAGCAGTTCTTC.

V is TRBV9 and J is TRBJ2-7; 9 nucleotides match TRBD1. After removal of 4 bases from V and 3 bases from J, the junction contained 5 bases not matched to a gene. Germline lookup yields CDR1 SGDLS and CDR2 YYNGEE. The CDR3 totals 14 residues. CDR3 sequence (DNA): TGTGCCAGCAGCCCGGGACAGGGTGACTACGAGCAGTACTTC. Translated: CASSPGQGDYEQYF.